This T cell receptor (beta chain) emerged from a study of post-analysis software for immune sequencing data. Broader study findings: Five TRBV segments occurring more often in patients than controls included TRBV5-6, TRBV5-1 and TRBV20-1.

Unique molecular identifiers tagged the TCR beta cDNA libraries. In TCRdb, the PCR reads were re-called with MiXCR into one record per CDR3 protein. The repertoire has about half a million distinct CDR3 sequences, over 35% of them found once; the top ten carry about 12%. Concerning this clonotype itself: Its specificity is not known.

The V gene's germline CDR1 is MNHNS and CDR2 SASEGT. The CDR3 has 15 amino acids. V shed 7 bases and J 2 bases; nucleotides not matched to a gene: 7. The chain employs TRBV6-1 and TRBJ1-5, with 8 positions matching TRBD1. The specimen was blood. The sequence was collected from a girl under 18 with multiple sclerosis. The CDR3 spells CASNDRTGRNQPQHF. The CDR3 DNA sequence: TGTGCCAGCAACGACCGGACAGGGCGCAATCAGCCCCAGCATTTT.